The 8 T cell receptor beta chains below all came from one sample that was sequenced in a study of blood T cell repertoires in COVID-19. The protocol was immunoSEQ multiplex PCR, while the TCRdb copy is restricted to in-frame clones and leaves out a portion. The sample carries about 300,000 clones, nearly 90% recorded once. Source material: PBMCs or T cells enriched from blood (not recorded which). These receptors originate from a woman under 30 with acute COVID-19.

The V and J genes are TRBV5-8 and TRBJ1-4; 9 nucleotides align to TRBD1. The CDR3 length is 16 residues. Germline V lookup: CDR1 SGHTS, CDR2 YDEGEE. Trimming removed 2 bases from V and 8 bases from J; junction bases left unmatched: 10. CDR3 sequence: CASSLGQGTMREKLFF. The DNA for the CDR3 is TGTGCCAGCAGCTTAGGACAGGGGACGATGAGGGAAAAACTGTTTTTT. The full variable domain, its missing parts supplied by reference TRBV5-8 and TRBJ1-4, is EAGVTQSPTHLIKTRGQQATLRCSPISGHTSVYWYQQALGLGLQFLLWYDEGEERNRGNFPPRFSGRQFPNYSSELNVNALELEDSALYLCASSLGQGTMREKLFFGSGTQLSVL.

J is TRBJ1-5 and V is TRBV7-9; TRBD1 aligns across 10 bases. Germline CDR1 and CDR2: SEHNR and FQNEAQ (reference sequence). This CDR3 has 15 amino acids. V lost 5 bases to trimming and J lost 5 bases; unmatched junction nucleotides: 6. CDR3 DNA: TGTGCCAGCAGCCCGGGACAGGGGTACGATCAGCCCCAGCATTTT. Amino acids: CASSPGQGYDQPQHF.

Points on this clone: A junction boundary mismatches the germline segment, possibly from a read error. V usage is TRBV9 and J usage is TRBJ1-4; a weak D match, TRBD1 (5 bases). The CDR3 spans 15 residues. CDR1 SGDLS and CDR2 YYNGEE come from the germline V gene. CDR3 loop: CASSVEGRAKEKLFF. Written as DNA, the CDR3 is TGTGCCAGCAGCGTAGAAGGCAGGGCTAAGGAAAAACTGTTTTTT.

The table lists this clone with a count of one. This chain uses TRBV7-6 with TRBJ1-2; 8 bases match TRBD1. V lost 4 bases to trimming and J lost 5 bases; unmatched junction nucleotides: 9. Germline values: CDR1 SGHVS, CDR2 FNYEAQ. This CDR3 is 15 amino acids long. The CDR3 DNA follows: TGTGCCAGCAGCTCTCCAGGACAGGGAGCTTATGGCTACACCTTC. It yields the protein CASSSPGQGAYGYTF. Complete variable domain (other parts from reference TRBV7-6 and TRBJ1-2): GAGVSQSPRYKVTKRGQDVALRCDPISGHVSLYWYRQALGQGPEFLTYFNYEAQQDKSGLPNDRFSAERPEGSISTLTIQRTEQRDSAMYRCASSSPGQGAYGYTFGSGTRLTVV.

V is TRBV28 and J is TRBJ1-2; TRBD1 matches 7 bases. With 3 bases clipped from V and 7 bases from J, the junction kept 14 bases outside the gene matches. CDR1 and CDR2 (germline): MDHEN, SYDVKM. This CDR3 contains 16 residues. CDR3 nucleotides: TGTGCCAGCAGTTTCGGCCTCACATGGGCAGGGGGTGGCTACACCTTC. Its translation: CASSFGLTWAGGGYTF.

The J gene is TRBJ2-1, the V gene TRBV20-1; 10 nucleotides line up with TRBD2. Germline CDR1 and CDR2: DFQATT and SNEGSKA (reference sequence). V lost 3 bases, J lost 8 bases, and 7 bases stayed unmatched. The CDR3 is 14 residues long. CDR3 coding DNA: TGCAGTGCTAGTAGGGCTAGCGGGAGCTATGAGCAGTTCTTC. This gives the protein CSASRASGSYEQFF.

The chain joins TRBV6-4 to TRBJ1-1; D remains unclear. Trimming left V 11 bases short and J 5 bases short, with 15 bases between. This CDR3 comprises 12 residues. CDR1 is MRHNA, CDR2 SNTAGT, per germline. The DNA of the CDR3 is TGTGCCCCCAGGAGGAGCAGGACTGAAGCTTTCTTT. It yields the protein CAPRRSRTEAFF.

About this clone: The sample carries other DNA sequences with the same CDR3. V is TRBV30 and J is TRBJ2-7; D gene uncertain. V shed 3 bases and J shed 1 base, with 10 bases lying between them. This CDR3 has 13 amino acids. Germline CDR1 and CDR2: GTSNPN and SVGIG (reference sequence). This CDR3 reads CAWSLGASYEQYF. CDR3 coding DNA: TGTGCCTGGAGCCTTGGAGCTTCCTACGAGCAGTACTTC.